The 3 T cell receptor beta chains below were found in one sample sequenced in a study of Ad26.COV2.S vaccination and SARS-CoV-2 variants. Noted treatment: over 15 received Ad26.COV2.S at low or high dose, single or two shots; roughly five received placebo; per-sample allocation not given. Material that was analyzed had been drawn on day 63 after the first vaccine or placebo injection. TCRdb's copy holds only in-frame clones and misses some; the assay was immunoSEQ multiplex PCR. The table lists just over 350,000 clones, around 83% of them singletons. Material: peripheral blood, obtained in a trial of Ad26.COV2.S vaccine versus placebo. These receptors all stem from a person between 18 and 65 years old who received the Ad26.COV2.S COVID-19 vaccine or a placebo.

The chain couples TRBV4-1 to TRBJ2-5; no firm D call. Germline V CDR1 and CDR2: MGHRA, YSYEKL. The CDR3 has 15 amino acids. With 0 bases removed from V and 5 bases from J, the gap between germline ends came to 13 bases. CDR3 loop: CASSQEPQRRETQYF. The CDR3 DNA reads as TGCGCCAGCAGCCAAGAACCTCAACGTCGGGAGACCCAGTACTTC.

The J gene is TRBJ2-3, the V gene TRBV24-1, with 7 nucleotides matching TRBD2. V was pared by 9 bases and J by 1 base, with 6 bases of the junction left unmatched. CDR1 and CDR2 from the germline V gene are KGHDR and SFDVKD. The CDR3 totals 14 residues. For the CDR3, the DNA is TGTGCCACCGATAGCGGGCCCGGCACAGATACGCAGTATTTT. Its translation: CATDSGPGTDTQYF.

The rearrangement uses TRBV5-8 and TRBJ2-1; TRBD2 aligns across 12 bases. This CDR3 contains 18 residues. The germline gives CDR1 SGHTS, CDR2 YDEGEE. J lost 3 bases, V lost 4 bases, and 11 bases had no gene match. The CDR3 loop reads CASSTGVLAGGSYNEQFF. DNA of the CDR3: TGTGCCAGCAGCACAGGGGTACTAGCGGGGGGAAGCTACAATGAGCAGTTCTTC.